This entry describes one T cell receptor (beta chain). As yet, its antigen is unknown. TCRdb reanalysed the 5' RACE reads using MiXCR and keeps one entry per CDR3 protein. The sample records about 520,000 distinct CDR3 sequences, roughly a fifth being singletons. J gave up 4 bases and V 7 bases, and 6 bases lay outside the gene matches. This CDR3 comprises 14 residues. The germline V gene encodes CDR1 ENHRY and CDR2 SYGVKD. The data originate from a study of identical twins. General study results and limits: It was possible that invariant MAIT and iNKT cells partly confounded the zero-insertion analyses.

The data were also submitted as part of a second study, on T cells expressing NK-cell markers. That paper states: In a group of 5 to 7 donors, dominant NKG2C+ clonotypes represented about 1.0-7.5% of CD8+ T cells. A few donors' CD3+CD56-NKG2C+ cells were dominated by the same clonotypes.

The chain links TRBV10-3 to TRBJ2-7, with 11 bases lining up with TRBD2. Input material: CD4+ T cells sorted from blood. This TCR came from a young woman in good health. The DNA for the CDR3 is TGTGCCATCACTAGGGGACTAGCGGAGTACGAGCAGTACTTC. Translation: CAITRGLAEYEQYF.